This T cell receptor (beta chain) was recovered during a study of monozygotic twins with inflammatory bowel disease (dated by TCRdb to between 2018 and 2021). Notes on the research overall: The complete study included around 30 monozygotic twin pairs: 19 IBD-discordant Danish pairs and nine German pairs, of which four were IBD-concordant and five were IBD-discordant. Within discordant pairs, disease-associated traits were sought mainly by comparing IBD patients with their genetically identical healthy co-twins. Each individual had, on average, about 151 000 unique TCRalpha sequences and 181 000 unique TCRbeta sequences available for analysis.

The library relied on 5' RACE. Preparation of each TCR library used around 3,500 ng of total RNA. cDNA was synthesized with SMARTScribe reverse transcriptase in eight separate reactions per sample. During cDNA synthesis, template switching introduced unique molecular identifiers that contained a 6-nucleotide sample barcode. TCRalpha and TCRbeta cDNA was amplified in two nested PCRs of around 15 and 10 cycles, and bead purification was carried out after each PCR. Before amplification, the cDNA was treated with uracil DNA-glycosylase and purified using the QIAquick PCR purification kit. The second PCR added Illumina TruSeq-compatible adapters along with sample-specific barcodes. Library quality and concentration were assessed using TapeStation and Qubit, and approximately 5 ng of each library was pooled. Pooled libraries were sequenced on an Illumina HiSeq2500 single-index Rapid Run with 2 x 100 bp reads and custom sequencing primers. The authors' pipeline ran thus. MiGEC version 1.2.6 was used for UMI-based consensus assembly, which corrected PCR and sequencing errors. MiXCR version 2.1.1 handled V(D)J alignment, clonotype assembly and CDR3 extraction. To normalise gene usage, clonotype sharing and MAIT/NKT TCR abundance, the analysis used the top 1000, 10 000 and 20 000 clonotypes per sample. Diversity was computed as the inverse Simpson index with the vegan R package after downsampling to 27 000 UMIs. Statistical testing used paired Mann-Whitney U tests on the discordant twin pairs and applied Benjamini-Hochberg correction for multiple testing. After TCRdb reprocessed the reads, each CDR3 protein sequence was kept as one row, without DNA. None of the V and J calls come from the authors' own analysis; TCRdb made them. The table kept for this sample lists 400,000 to 500,000 distinct CDR3 sequences. The ten top clones hold around 2.4% of the sample.

General conclusions and limits of the study: Distinction between different T cell subtypes could not be achieved in the analysis. No single strong signal or clonotype linked to IBD turned up in the results, so the idea that one exists was not supported. Repertoire similarity did not differ between concordant and discordant twins, which could be due to limited statistical power. Because patients were on differing immunosuppressive treatments, the repertoires may have picked up extra background noise and inter-individual variability. IBD patients shared fewer clonotypes with other individuals than healthy twins did, most markedly in patients showing signs of disease activity. Measured by the inverse Simpson index, TCRbeta repertoire diversity was lower in IBD patients than in their healthy co-twins.

Worth noting for this clonotype: The antigen it recognizes is unknown.

From each donor, a roughly 2.5 ml peripheral blood sample was drawn into PAXgene tubes and stored at -80 degrees C. Without T cell sorting, total RNA was isolated from whole blood using the PAXgene blood miRNA kit on an automated QIAcube. Peripheral blood from monozygotic twin pairs, either concordant or discordant for inflammatory bowel disease, underwent deep TCRalpha and TCRbeta repertoire profiling that used unique molecular barcoding. Smoking habits were recorded for all twin pairs, and individuals were classified as current, former or never smokers. The CDR3, from cysteine to phenylalanine, totals 13 residues. The nucleotide record is missing. CDR1 and CDR2, looked up from the germline V gene, are SGHTA and FQGTGA.

The chain joins TRBV7-3 to TRBJ2-1. This receptor was identified in a human donor with ulcerative colitis or Crohn's disease, or a healthy co-twin of an affected twin (not recorded which). Sample: blood. The CDR3 region: CASSLGFFDEQFF.